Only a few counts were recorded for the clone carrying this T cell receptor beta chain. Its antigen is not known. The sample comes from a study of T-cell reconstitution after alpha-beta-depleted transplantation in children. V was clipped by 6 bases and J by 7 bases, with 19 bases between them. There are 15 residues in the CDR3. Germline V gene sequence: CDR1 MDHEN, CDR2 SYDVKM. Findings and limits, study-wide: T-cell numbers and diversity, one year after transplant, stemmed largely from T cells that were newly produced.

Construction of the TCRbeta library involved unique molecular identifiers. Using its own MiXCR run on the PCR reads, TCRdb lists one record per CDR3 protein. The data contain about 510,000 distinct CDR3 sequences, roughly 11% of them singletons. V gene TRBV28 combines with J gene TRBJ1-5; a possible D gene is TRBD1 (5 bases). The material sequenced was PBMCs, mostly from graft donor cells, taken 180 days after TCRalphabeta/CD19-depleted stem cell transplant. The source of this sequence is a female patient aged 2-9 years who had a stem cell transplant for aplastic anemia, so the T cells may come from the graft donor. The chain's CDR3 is CASRTRWGSRQPQHF. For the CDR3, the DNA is TGTGCCAGCAGGACCCGATGGGGGTCAAGGCAGCCCCAGCATTTT. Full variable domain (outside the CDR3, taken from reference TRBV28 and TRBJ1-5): DVKVTQSSRYLVKRTGEKVFLECVQDMDHENMFWYRQDPGLGLRLIYFSYDVKMKEKGDIPEGYSVSREKKERFSLILESASTNQTSMYLCASRTRWGSRQPQHFGDGTRLSIL.